A selection of T cell receptor beta chains follows, all from one sample in a study of regulatory T cells in long-lasting Graves disease. MiXCR, run by TCRdb on the multiplex PCR reads, gives a single entry per CDR3 protein. The data contain 450,000 or so distinct CDR3 sequences, less than 25% of them singletons. The specimen was peripheral blood mononuclear cells (PBMCs), collected when the disease was refractory, from a patient treated with antithyroid drugs. Every receptor here comes from a female donor with Graves disease. Both conserved end residues are part of each CDR3. The D gene is left open where the match is weak. Clone size, where shown, is once, few, many, or a class for clones that have expanded.

cdr3_nt	cdr3_aa	j_call	clone_size	cdr3_length	v_call	d_call
TGTGCCAGCAGTTTCGCCCCTCCTTATGGACAGACCCGTAACTATGGCTACACCTTC	CASSFAPPYGQTRNYGYTF	TRBJ1-2	few	19	TRBV27	NA
TGTGCCAGCAGCCCCGGCCTAGCGGGAGGGAGGGCTGGGGCCAACGTCCTGACTTTC	CASSPGLAGGRAGANVLTF	TRBJ2-6	few	19	TRBV27	TRBD2
TGCAGTGCTAGAGATCTCGGGACCGAGAATACCGGGGAGCTGTTTTTT	CSARDLGTENTGELFF	TRBJ2-2	NA	16	TRBV20-1	NA
TGTGCCACCAGCAGGGGACAACGAAATGGGGCCAACGTCCTGACTTTC	CATSRGQRNGANVLTF	TRBJ2-6	NA	16	TRBV15	NA
TGTGCCAGCAGTTCGGGCGGATTCTCCCCCAACGTCCTGACTTTC	CASSSGGFSPNVLTF	TRBJ2-6	many	15	TRBV28	NA
TGCAGCGTTGAACGACTTAAAACCGGGGAGCTGTTTTTT	CSVERLKTGELFF	TRBJ2-2	few	13	TRBV29-1	NA
TGTGCCAGTAGTTTCACCTCCACAGGGAGGGATGGCTACACCTTC	CASSFTSTGRDGYTF	TRBJ1-2	many	15	TRBV19	NA
TGTGCCAGCAGCCAGGGCAATGAGCAGTTCTTC	CASSQGNEQFF	TRBJ2-1	NA	11	TRBV6-1	NA
TGTGCCAGCAGCTTTTCCCGGGACAGGGGCTACGAGCAGTACTTC	CASSFSRDRGYEQYF	TRBJ2-7	few	15	TRBV27	TRBD1
TGTGCCAGCAGTTTAGGTTTGGGGGGGAACACTGAAGCTTTCTTT	CASSLGLGGNTEAFF	TRBJ1-1	NA	15	TRBV28	NA
TGTGCCAGCAGCCAGGCCCCGACGGAGCAGTACTTC	CASSQAPTEQYF	TRBJ2-7	many	12	TRBV3-1	NA
TGTGCCAGCAGTTACTCGGGACAGGGGATCCCCATGAACACTGAAGCTTTCTTT	CASSYSGQGIPMNTEAFF	TRBJ1-1	NA	18	TRBV6-2/TRBV6-3	TRBD1
TGTGCCAGCAGCTTAGGGGCAGGGGTCGGGTCACCCCTCCACTTT	CASSLGAGVGSPLHF	TRBJ1-6	NA	15	TRBV7-8	NA
TGCGCCAGCAGCTTGGGGAGGATCGGCGAGCAGTACTTC	CASSLGRIGEQYF	TRBJ2-7	many	13	TRBV5-1	NA
TGTGCCAGCAGCCGAGGAGCGGGGGGTCACAATGAGCAGTTCTTC	CASSRGAGGHNEQFF	TRBJ2-1	NA	15	TRBV9	TRBD2
TGTGCCAGCAGTCAAATACAGGGGGCCAAAAACATTCAGTACTTC	CASSQIQGAKNIQYF	TRBJ2-4	many	15	TRBV28	TRBD1
TGTGCCAGCAGCTGGGCACGGGGCTACACCTTC	CASSWARGYTF	TRBJ1-2	many	11	TRBV28	NA
TGTGCCAGCATCCAAAGACTAGCGGGAGACGAGAATGAGCAGTTCTTC	CASIQRLAGDENEQFF	TRBJ2-1	few	16	TRBV2	TRBD2
TGTGCCAGCAGCGTAGGAAATAGCGGGAGCTCCTACGAGCAGTACTTC	CASSVGNSGSSYEQYF	TRBJ2-7	few	16	TRBV9	TRBD2
TGTGCCAGCAGTTACTCACAGGGTTACGAGCAGTACTTC	CASSYSQGYEQYF	TRBJ2-7	many	13	TRBV6-2/TRBV6-3	NA
TGTGCCAGCAGTTCCTCGACTAGCGTGGTGATTGAGACCCAGTACTTC	CASSSSTSVVIETQYF	TRBJ2-5	many	16	TRBV28	TRBD2
TGTGCCAGTAGTATGATATGGGCGACTTTGAACACCGGGGAGCTGTTTTTT	CASSMIWATLNTGELFF	TRBJ2-2	few	17	TRBV19	NA
TGTGCCAGCAGGCCCGGTCCCGGCCAGGTAGGCAATCAGCCCCAGCATTTT	CASRPGPGQVGNQPQHF	TRBJ1-5	many	17	TRBV2	NA
TGTGCCAGCGCACCCCTGGCAGGGGATAGCAATCAGCCCCAGCATTTT	CASAPLAGDSNQPQHF	TRBJ1-5	many	16	TRBV28	NA
TGTGCCAGCAGTGTGGAACAGTTTAATGAAAAACTGTTTTTT	CASSVEQFNEKLFF	TRBJ1-4	many	14	TRBV2	NA
TGTGCCAGCAGCTTAACTAGCGGGTTAATCGGGGAGCTGTTTTTT	CASSLTSGLIGELFF	TRBJ2-2	few	15	TRBV11-3	TRBD2
TGCAGTGCTAGTGGTGGGGCGAGGACTGAAGCTTTCTTT	CSASGGARTEAFF	TRBJ1-1	NA	13	TRBV20-1	NA
TGTGCCAGCAGCTCCCGGCAGAGTAATTATTCACCCCTCCACTTT	CASSSRQSNYSPLHF	TRBJ1-6	NA	15	TRBV7-2	NA
TGTGCCAGCAGAAGAAGGGGCAGGGGTGCCTCTGGGGCCAACGTCCTGACTTTC	CASRRRGRGASGANVLTF	TRBJ2-6	few	18	TRBV2	NA
TGTGCCAGCAGCGCAACCACAGGGGGCAATGGTGAAGCTTTCTTT	CASSATTGGNGEAFF	TRBJ1-1	NA	15	TRBV7-3	TRBD1
TGTGCCAGCAAAACTTCGAGATCCACCGGGGAGCTGTTTTTT	CASKTSRSTGELFF	TRBJ2-2	few	14	TRBV6-1	NA
TGTGCCAGTAGTATGTACGCCCAGCGGGGTTACGAGCAGTACTTC	CASSMYAQRGYEQYF	TRBJ2-7	NA	15	TRBV19	TRBD2
TGCAGCGTTGACCTACAGGGCTACGAGCAGTACTTC	CSVDLQGYEQYF	TRBJ2-7	many	12	TRBV29-1	NA